This T cell receptor beta chain was identified during a study of blood T cell repertoires in COVID-19. Original methodology: Cell counts per sample came from amplifying reference gene primers. Data came from immunoSEQ multiplex PCR; TCRdb stores just in-frame clones and leaves some out. The V and J calls and the clone size are those of that table, but D and trimming were determined from the DNA. The sample lists 150,000 to 200,000 clones, around 80% occurring once. This clone was counted once. Trimming cost V 5 bases and J 5 bases; bases outside gene matches: 3. Germline CDR1 is LNHDA and CDR2 is SQIVND (reference sequence). The CDR3 is made up of 14 amino acids.

This chain joins TRBV19 and TRBJ2-5; 12 bases are shared with TRBD2. The TCR comes from a man aged 50 to 60 who had recovered from COVID-19. The specimen was PBMCs or T cells enriched from blood (not recorded which). Here the CDR3 reads CASSSLAGGETQYF. CDR3 coding DNA: TGTGCCAGTAGTTCCCTAGCGGGAGGGGAGACCCAGTACTTC.